This TCR beta chain was captured in a study of cytomegalovirus exposure and HLA in healthy donors. Study-wide background: Samples from HLA-typed donors yielded about 85 million unique TCRs in an early data release. Study outcomes and limitations: Later on, an analysis tied approximately 15,000 TCR beta sequences to HLA alleles at 0.05 false discovery rate.

The V gene lost 7 bases and the J gene lost 2 bases, with 9 bases spanning the gap. CDR3 length: 14 amino acids. CDR1 is LGHNA, CDR2 YSLEER, per germline. The sample holds a few counts of this clone. No antigen is known for it. The PCR employed 60 Vbeta primers together with 13 Jbeta primers. Repertoires were generated with immunoSEQ multiplex PCR, while TCRdb's copy carries only in-frame clones and drops some. The sample lists 150,000 to 200,000 clones, over 60% occurring once. This sequence was found in a man aged 45-65 years in good health and CMV-seropositive. The chain is built from TRBV4-3 and TRBJ2-6, with D perhaps matching TRBD1 (6 bases). The sample was PBMCs. CDR3: CASKGETGANVLTF. The CDR3 nucleotides are TGCGCCAGCAAGGGGGAAACTGGGGCCAACGTCCTGACTTTC.